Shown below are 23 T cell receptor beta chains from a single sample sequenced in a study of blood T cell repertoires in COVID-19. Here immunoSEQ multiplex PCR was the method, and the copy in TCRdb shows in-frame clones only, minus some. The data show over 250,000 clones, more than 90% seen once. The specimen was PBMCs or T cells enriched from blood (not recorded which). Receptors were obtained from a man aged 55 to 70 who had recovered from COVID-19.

The CDR3 DNA reads TGCGCCAGCAGCCCACGAGGACAGGGGCCCGGCTACACCTTC. Translating gives CASSPRGQGPGYTF. This chain connects TRBV4-1 to TRBJ1-2; 9 nucleotides align to TRBD1. This CDR3 comprises 14 residues. V lost 4 bases, J lost 8 bases, and 8 bases stayed unmatched. CDR1 MGHRA and CDR2 YSYEKL come from the germline V gene.

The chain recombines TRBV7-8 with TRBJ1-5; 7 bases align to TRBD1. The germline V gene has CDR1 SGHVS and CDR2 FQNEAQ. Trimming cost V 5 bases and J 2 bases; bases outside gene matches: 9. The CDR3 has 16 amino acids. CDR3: CASSRAHRGGNQPQHF. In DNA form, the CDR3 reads TGTGCCAGCAGCCGAGCACACAGGGGTGGCAATCAGCCCCAGCATTTT.

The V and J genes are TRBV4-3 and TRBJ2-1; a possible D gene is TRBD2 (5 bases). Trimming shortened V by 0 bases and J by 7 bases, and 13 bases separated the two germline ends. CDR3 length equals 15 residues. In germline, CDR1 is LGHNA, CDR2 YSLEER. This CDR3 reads CASSQEVSSQNEQFF. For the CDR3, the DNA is TGCGCCAGCAGCCAAGAAGTCTCTAGCCAGAATGAGCAGTTCTTC.

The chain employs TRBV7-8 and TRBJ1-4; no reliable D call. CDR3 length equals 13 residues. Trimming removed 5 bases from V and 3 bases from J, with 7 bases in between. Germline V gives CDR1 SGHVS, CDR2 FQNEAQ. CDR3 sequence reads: CASSPTANEKLFF. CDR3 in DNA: TGTGCCAGCAGCCCCACAGCTAATGAAAAACTGTTTTTT.

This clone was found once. The chain's CDR3 is CASRSTGTGPGELFF. Written as DNA, the CDR3 is TGTGCCAGCAGGTCAACCGGGACAGGACCCGGGGAGCTGTTTTTT. The chain recombines TRBV6-1 with TRBJ2-2; TRBD1 agrees at 8 bases. CDR3 size: 15 residues. Trimming took 6 bases from V and 6 from J; bases not matched to a gene: 9. CDR1 and CDR2 (germline): MNHNS, SASEGT.

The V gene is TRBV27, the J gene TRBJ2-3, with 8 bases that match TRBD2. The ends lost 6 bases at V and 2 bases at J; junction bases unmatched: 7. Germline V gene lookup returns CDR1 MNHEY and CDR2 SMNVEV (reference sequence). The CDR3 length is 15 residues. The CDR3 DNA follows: TGTGCCAGCAGGGTCGGGGGGGCCCCCACAGATACGCAGTATTTT. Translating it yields CASRVGGAPTDTQYF.

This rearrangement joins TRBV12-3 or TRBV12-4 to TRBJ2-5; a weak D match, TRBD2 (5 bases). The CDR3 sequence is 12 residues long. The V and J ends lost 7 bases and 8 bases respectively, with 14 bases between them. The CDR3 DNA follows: TGTGCCAGCACCGGCCAGAGGGCCACCCAGTACTTC. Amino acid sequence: CASTGQRATQYF.

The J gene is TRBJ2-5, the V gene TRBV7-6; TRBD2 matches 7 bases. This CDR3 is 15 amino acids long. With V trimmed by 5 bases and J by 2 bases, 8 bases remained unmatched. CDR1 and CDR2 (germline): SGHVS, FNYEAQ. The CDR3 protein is CASSPAGGTQETQYF. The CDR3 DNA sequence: TGTGCCAGCAGCCCAGCCGGGGGGACGCAAGAGACCCAGTACTTC.

This chain's CDR3 is CASSRDLDSSYGYTF. The DNA for the CDR3 is TGCGCCAGCAGCCGAGACCTTGACAGTAGCTATGGCTACACCTTC. The V gene is TRBV4-3, the J gene TRBJ1-2; TRBD1 might be the D (5 bases). The V gene's germline CDR1 is LGHNA and CDR2 YSLEER. The CDR3 extends over 15 amino acids. The V and J ends lost 4 bases and 4 bases respectively, with 16 bases between them.

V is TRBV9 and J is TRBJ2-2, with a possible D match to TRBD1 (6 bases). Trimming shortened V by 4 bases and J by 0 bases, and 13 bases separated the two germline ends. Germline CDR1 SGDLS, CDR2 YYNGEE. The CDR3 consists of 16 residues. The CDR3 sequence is CASSYMDRANTGELFF. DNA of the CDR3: TGTGCCAGCAGCTATATGGACAGAGCGAACACCGGGGAGCTGTTTTTT.

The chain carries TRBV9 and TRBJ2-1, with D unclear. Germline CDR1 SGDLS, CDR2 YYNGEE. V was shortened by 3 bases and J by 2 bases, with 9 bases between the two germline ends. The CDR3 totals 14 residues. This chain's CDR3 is CASSARTTYNEQFF. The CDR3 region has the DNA TGTGCCAGCAGCGCGAGAACTACCTACAATGAGCAGTTCTTC.

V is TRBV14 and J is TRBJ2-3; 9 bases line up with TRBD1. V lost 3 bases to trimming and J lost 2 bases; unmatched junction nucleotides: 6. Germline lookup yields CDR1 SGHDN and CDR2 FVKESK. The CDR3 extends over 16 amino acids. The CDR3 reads CASSHPGQGNTDTQYF. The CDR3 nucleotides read TGTGCCAGCAGCCATCCGGGACAGGGAAACACAGATACGCAGTATTTT. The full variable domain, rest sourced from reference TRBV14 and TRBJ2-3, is EAGVTQFPSHSVIEKGQTVTLRCDPISGHDNLYWYRRVMGKEIKFLLHFVKESKQDESGMPNNRFLAERTGGTYSTLKVQPAELEDSGVYFCASSHPGQGNTDTQYFGPGTRLTVL.

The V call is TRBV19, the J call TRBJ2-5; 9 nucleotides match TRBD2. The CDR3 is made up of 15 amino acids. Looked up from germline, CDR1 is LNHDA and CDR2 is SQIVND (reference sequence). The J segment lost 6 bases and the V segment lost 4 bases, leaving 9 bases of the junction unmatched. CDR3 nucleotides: TGTGCCAGTAGTACCCGTTGGGCGGGAGGGCAGACCCAGTACTTC. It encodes CASSTRWAGGQTQYF.

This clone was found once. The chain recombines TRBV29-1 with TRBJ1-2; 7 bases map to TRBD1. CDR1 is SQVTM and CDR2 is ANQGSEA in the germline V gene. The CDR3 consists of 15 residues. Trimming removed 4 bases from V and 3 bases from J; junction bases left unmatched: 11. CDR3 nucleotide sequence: TGCAGCGTTGCATCACTTCAGGGGGTGGACTATGGCTACACCTTC. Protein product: CSVASLQGVDYGYTF. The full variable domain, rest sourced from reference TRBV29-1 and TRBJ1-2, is SAVISQKPSRDICQRGTSLTIQCQVDSQVTMMFWYRQQPGQSLTLIATANQGSEATYESGFVIDKFPISRPNLTFSTLTVSNMSPEDSSIYLCSVASLQGVDYGYTFGSGTRLTVV.

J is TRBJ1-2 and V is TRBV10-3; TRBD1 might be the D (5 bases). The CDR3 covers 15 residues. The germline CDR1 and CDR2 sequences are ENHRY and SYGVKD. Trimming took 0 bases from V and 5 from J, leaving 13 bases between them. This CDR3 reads CAISESPGKMYGYTF. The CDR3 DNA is TGTGCCATCAGTGAGTCGCCAGGGAAAATGTATGGCTACACCTTC.

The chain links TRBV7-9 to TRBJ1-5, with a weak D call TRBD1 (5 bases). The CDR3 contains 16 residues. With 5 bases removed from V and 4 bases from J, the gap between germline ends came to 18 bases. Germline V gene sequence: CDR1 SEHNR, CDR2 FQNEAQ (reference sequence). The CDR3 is CASSATSGLKNQPQHF. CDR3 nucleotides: TGTGCCAGCAGCGCCACGTCGGGACTGAAGAATCAGCCCCAGCATTTT.

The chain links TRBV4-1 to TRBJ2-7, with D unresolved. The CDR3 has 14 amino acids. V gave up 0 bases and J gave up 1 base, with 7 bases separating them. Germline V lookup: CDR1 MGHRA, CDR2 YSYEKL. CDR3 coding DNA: TGCGCCAGCAGCCAAGACTATGGTTCCTACGAGCAGTACTTC. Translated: CASSQDYGSYEQYF.

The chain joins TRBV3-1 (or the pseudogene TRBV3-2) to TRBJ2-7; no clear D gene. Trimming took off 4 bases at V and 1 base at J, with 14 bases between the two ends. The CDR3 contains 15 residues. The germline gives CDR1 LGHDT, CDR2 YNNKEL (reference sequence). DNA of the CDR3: TGTGCCAGCAGCCTGAACTATGCGGCTTCCTACGAGCAGTACTTC. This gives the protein CASSLNYAASYEQYF.

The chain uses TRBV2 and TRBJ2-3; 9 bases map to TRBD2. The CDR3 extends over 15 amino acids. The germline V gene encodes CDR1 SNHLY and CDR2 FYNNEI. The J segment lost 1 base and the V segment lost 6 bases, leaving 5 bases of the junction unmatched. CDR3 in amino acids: CASSALAGGTDTQYF. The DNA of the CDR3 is TGTGCCAGCAGCGCCTTAGCGGGAGGCACAGATACGCAGTATTTT.

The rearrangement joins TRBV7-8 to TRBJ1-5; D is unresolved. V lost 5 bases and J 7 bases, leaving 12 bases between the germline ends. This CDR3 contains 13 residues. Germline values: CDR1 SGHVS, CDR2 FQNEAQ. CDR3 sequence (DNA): TGTGCCAGCAGCCCTATTCTTAAACAGCCCCAGCATTTT. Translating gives CASSPILKQPQHF.

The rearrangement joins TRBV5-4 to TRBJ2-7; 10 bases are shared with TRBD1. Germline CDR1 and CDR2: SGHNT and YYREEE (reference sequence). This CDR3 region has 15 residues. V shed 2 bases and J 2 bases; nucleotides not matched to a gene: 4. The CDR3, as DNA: TGTGCCAGCAGCTTCGCCGGGACAGGGGCCTACGAGCAGTACTTC. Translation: CASSFAGTGAYEQYF.

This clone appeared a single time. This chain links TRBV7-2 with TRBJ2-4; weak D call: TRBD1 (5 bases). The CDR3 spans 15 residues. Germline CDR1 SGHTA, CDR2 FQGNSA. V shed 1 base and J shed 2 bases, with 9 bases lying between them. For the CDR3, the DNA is TGTGCCAGCAGCTTAGTAAAGGGGTCCAAAAACATTCAGTACTTC. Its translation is CASSLVKGSKNIQYF.

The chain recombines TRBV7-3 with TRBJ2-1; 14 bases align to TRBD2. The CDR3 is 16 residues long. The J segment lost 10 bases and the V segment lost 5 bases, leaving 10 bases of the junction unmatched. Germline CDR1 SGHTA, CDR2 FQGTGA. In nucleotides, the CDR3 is TGTGCCAGCAGCCTGGAGGGACTAGCGGGAGTACGAGAGCAGTTCTTC. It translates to CASSLEGLAGVREQFF.